This passage covers 8 T cell receptor beta chains from one sample sequenced in a study of T cells in Graves' hyperthyroidism and ophthalmopathy. RNA transcripts provided the source from which TCR beta CDR3 regions were amplified. When the TCR CDR3 underwent first-round RT-PCR, the HTBI primer set was used. Using its own MiXCR run on the multiplex PCR reads, TCRdb lists one record per CDR3 protein. The sample lists a few hundred thousand distinct CDR3 sequences, roughly 13% occurring once. The source material was blood. The receptors were gathered from a woman in her 40s with Graves' ophthalmopathy.

This clonotype was recorded a few times. The chain combines TRBV27 with TRBJ1-1; 10 bases are shared with TRBD1. The V segment lost 6 bases and the J segment 8 bases; nucleotides outside the gene matches: 12. Germline V CDR1 and CDR2: MNHEY, SMNVEV (reference sequence). This CDR3 contains 15 residues. CDR3 in DNA: TGTGCCAGCAGCCCGACAGGGGGCGCGGGGCTAGAAGCTTTCTTT. This codes for CASSPTGGAGLEAFF.

For this clonotype: At one boundary the junction diverges from the germline segment, which might be a read error. The chain is built from TRBV6-1 and TRBJ2-7; D is ambiguous. This CDR3 spans 14 amino acids. Germline assignment: CDR1 MNHNS and CDR2 SASEGT. CDR3: CVSSKQPLTWEQYF. The DNA of the CDR3 is TGTGTCAGCAGTAAACAACCCCTGACGTGGGAGCAGTACTTC.

The chain carries TRBV6-1 and TRBJ1-5; maybe TRBD1 (6 bases). The germline V gene has CDR1 MNHNS and CDR2 SASEGT. The CDR3 is 15 amino acids. Between the trimmed V and J ends, which lost 6 bases and 0 bases, there was a span of 12 bases. In DNA, the CDR3 is TGTGCCAGCAGACGCGACAGGATTAGCAATCAGCCCCAGCATTTT. Amino acid sequence: CASRRDRISNQPQHF.

This chain connects TRBV20-1 to TRBJ1-2, with D perhaps matching TRBD1 (6 bases). Between the trimmed V and J ends, which lost 0 bases and 1 base, there was a span of 18 bases. Germline V lookup: CDR1 DFQATT, CDR2 SNEGSKA (reference sequence). CDR3 size: 17 residues. CDR3 sequence reads: CSARDFLGGGGNYGYTF. The DNA for the CDR3 is TGCAGTGCTAGAGATTTTCTCGGGGGAGGGGGTAACTATGGCTACACCTTC.

This clonotype was counted at least ten times. The rearrangement uses TRBV29-1 and TRBJ2-5, with 13 bases identical to TRBD2. The germline gives CDR1 SQVTM, CDR2 ANQGSEA. V was clipped by 6 bases and J by 5 bases; unmatched bases: 3. The CDR3 runs to 13 residues. CDR3 nucleotide sequence: TGCAGCGTCCGGACTAGCGGGAGTGAGACCCAGTACTTC. It codes for CSVRTSGSETQYF.

This clonotype appeared many times. V and J are TRBV2 and TRBJ1-2; D is ambiguous. V was shortened by 1 base and J by 4 bases, with 10 bases between the two germline ends. CDR3 length: 14 amino acids. Germline loops: CDR1 SNHLY, CDR2 FYNNEI. The CDR3 DNA follows: TGTGCCAGCAGTGAAGAGGGATTCGGCTATGGCTACACCTTC. This gives the protein CASSEEGFGYGYTF.

This clonotype was detected ten times or more. The gene calls are TRBV15 and TRBJ1-4, with no clear D. Germline CDR1 reads LNHNV; CDR2 reads YYDKDF (reference sequence). The CDR3 spans 13 residues. The V gene lost 0 bases and the J gene lost 7 bases, with 6 bases spanning the gap. The CDR3 DNA reads as TGTGCCACCAGCAGAGATCCAATTGAAAAACTGTTTTTT. It encodes CATSRDPIEKLFF.

Worth noting for this clonotype: A much more abundant neighbour one base away suggests this may be a read error. The chain combines TRBV2 with TRBJ2-7, with 7 nucleotides matching TRBD1. The CDR3 is 13 residues long. After removal of 6 bases from V and 5 bases from J, the junction contained 7 bases not matched to a gene. Germline V gives CDR1 SNHLY, CDR2 FYNNEI. CDR3 residues: CASRGQLPHEQYF. The CDR3 DNA reads as TGTGCCAGCAGGGGACAGCTTCCGCACGAGCAGTACTTC.